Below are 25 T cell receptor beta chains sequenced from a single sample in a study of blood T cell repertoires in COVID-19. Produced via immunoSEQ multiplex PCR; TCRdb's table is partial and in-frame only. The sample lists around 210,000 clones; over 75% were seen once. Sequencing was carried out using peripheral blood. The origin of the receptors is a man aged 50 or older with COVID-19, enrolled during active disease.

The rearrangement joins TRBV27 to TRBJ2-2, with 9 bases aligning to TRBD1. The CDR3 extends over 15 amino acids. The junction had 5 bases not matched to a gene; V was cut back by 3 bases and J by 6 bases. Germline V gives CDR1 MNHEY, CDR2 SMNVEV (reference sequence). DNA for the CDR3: TGTGCCAGCAGTTTCAACAGGGGGCGGGCCGGGGAGCTGTTTTTT. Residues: CASSFNRGRAGELFF.

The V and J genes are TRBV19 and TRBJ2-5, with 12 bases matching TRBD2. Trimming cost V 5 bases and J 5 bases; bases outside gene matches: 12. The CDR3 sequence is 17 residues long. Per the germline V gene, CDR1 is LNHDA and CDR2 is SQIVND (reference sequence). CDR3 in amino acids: CASSGRLAGESGETQYF. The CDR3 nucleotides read TGTGCCAGTAGTGGCAGACTAGCGGGGGAGAGTGGGGAGACCCAGTACTTC.

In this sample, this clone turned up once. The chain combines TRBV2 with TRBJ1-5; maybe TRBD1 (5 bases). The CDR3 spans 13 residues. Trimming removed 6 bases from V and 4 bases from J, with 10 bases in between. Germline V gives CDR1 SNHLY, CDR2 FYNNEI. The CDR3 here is CASSRQSNQPQHF. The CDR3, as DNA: TGTGCCAGCAGCCGACAGTCGAATCAGCCCCAGCATTTT.

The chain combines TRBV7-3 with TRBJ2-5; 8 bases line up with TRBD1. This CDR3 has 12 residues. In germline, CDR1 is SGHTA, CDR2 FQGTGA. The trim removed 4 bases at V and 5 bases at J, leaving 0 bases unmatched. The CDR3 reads CASSSGGETQYF. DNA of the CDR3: TGTGCCAGCAGCTCAGGGGGCGAGACCCAGTACTTC.

The CDR3 protein is CASSTSSDNTDTQYF. The CDR3 DNA reads as TGTGCCAGTAGTACATCTAGCGACAACACAGATACGCAGTATTTT. This chain connects TRBV19 to TRBJ2-3, with a tentative D call TRBD2 (6 bases). The V gene lost 4 bases and the J gene lost 2 bases, with 13 bases spanning the gap. This CDR3 has 15 residues. Germline-derived CDR1 and CDR2 are LNHDA and SQIVND (reference sequence).

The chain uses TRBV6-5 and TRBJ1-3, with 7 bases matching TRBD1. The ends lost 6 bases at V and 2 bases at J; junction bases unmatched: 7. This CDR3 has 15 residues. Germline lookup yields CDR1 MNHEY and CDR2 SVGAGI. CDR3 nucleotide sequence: TGTGCCAGCAGCCGTGACAGGGAGCCTGGAAACACCATATATTTT. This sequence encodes CASSRDREPGNTIYF.

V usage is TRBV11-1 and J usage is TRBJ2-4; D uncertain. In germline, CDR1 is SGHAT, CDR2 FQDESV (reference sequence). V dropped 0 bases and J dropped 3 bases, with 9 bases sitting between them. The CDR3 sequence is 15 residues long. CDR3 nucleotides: TGTGCCAGCAGCTTAGCATCGGGTGGCAAAAACATTCAGTACTTC. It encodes CASSLASGGKNIQYF.

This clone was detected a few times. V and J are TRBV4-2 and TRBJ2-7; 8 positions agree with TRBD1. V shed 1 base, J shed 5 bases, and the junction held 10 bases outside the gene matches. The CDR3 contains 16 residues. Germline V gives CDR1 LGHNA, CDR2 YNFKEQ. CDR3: CASSQGLAGGPDEQYF. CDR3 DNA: TGTGCCAGCAGCCAAGGGCTGGCAGGGGGCCCGGACGAGCAGTACTTC.

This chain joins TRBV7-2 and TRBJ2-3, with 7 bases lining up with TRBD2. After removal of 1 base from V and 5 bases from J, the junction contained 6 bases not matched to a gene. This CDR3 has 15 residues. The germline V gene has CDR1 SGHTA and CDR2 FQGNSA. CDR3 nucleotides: TGTGCCAGCAGCTTAGGAGCGGGGCCTGGAGATACGCAGTATTTT. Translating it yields CASSLGAGPGDTQYF.

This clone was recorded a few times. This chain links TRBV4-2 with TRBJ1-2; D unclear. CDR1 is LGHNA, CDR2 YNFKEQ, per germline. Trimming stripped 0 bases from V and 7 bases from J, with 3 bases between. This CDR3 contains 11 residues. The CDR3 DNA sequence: TGTGCCAGCAGCCAAGACCTTGGCTACACCTTC. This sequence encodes CASSQDLGYTF.

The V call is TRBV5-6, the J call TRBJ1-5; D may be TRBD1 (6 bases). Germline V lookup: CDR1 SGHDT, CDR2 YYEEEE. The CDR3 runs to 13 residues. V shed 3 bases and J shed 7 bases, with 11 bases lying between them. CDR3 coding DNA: TGTGCCAGCAGCTCAGGGGCTTGGCAGCCCCAGCATTTT. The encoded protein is CASSSGAWQPQHF.

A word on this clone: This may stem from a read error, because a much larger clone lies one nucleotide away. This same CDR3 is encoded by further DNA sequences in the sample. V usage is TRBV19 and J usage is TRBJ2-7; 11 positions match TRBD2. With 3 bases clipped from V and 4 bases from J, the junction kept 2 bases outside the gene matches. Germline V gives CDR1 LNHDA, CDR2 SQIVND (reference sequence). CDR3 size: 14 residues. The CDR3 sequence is CASSITSGSYEQYF. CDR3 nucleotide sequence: TGTGCCAGTAGTATTACTAGCGGGAGTTACGAGCAGTACTTC.

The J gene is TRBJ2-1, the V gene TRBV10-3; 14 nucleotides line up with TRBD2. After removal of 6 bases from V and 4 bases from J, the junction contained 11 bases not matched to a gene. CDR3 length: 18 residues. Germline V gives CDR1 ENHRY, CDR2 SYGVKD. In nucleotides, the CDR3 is TGTGCCATCAGCGGACTAGCGGGGGGACTCCTCCAATACAATGAGCAGTTCTTC. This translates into CAISGLAGGLLQYNEQFF.

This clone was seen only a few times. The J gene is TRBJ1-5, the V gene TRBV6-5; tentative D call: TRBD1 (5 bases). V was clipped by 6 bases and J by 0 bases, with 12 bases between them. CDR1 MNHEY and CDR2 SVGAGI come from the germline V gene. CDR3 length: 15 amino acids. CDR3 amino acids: CASSRQSYSNQPQHF. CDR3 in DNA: TGTGCCAGCAGCCGACAGAGTTATAGCAATCAGCCCCAGCATTTT.

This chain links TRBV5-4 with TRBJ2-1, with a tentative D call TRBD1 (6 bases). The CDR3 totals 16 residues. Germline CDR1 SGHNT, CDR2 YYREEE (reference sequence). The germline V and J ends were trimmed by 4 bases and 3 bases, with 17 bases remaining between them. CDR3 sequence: CASSPSTGKSYNEQFF. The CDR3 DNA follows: TGTGCCAGCAGCCCCTCAACAGGGAAGAGCTACAATGAGCAGTTCTTC.

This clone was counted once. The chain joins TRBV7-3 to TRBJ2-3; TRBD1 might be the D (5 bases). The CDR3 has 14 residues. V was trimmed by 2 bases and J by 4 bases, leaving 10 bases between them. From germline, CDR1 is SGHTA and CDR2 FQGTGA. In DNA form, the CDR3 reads TGTGCCAGCAGCTTAGGGGCGAGCTCAGATACGCAGTATTTT. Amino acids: CASSLGASSDTQYF.

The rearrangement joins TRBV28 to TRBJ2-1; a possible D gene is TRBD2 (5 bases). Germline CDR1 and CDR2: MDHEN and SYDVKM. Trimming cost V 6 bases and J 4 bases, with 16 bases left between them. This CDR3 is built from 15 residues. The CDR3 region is CASRKREILYNEQFF. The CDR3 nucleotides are TGTGCCAGCAGGAAGAGGGAGATCTTATACAATGAGCAGTTCTTC.

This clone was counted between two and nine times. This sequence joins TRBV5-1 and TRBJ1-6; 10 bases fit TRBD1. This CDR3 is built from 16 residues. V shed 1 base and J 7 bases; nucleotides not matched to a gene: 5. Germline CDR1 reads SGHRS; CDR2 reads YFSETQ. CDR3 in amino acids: CASSLRGTGVNSPLHF. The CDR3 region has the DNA TGCGCCAGCAGCTTGCGCGGGACAGGGGTCAATTCACCCCTCCACTTT.

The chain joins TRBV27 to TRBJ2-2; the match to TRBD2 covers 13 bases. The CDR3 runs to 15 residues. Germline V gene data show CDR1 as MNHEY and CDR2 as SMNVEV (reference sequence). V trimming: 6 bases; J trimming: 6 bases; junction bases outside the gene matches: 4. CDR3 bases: TGTGCCAGCAGAGGGACTAGCGGGATCCCCGGGGAGCTGTTTTTT. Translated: CASRGTSGIPGELFF.

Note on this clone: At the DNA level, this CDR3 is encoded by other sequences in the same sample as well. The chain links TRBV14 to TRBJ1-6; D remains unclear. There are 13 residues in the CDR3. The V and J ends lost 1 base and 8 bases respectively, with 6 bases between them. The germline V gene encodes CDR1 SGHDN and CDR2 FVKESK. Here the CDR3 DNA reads TGTGCCAGCAGCCAAGTGGGAGATTCACCCCTCCACTTT. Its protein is CASSQVGDSPLHF.

This CDR3 reads CAWSPRGYTGELFF. CDR3 coding DNA: TGTGCCTGGAGTCCCAGGGGATACACCGGGGAGCTGTTTTTT. The genes are TRBV30 and TRBJ2-2, with D possibly matching TRBD1 (6 bases). The CDR3 runs 14 residues. Per germline, CDR1 GTSNPN and CDR2 SVGIG (reference sequence). The V end was cut by 2 bases, the J end by 3 bases, with 10 bases between.

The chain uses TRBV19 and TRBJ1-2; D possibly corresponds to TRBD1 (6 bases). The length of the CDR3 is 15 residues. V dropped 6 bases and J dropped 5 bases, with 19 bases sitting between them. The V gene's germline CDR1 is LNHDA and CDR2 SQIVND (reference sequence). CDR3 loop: CASSQPGELRYGYTF. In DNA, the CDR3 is TGTGCCAGTAGCCAGCCAGGGGAACTAAGGTATGGCTACACCTTC. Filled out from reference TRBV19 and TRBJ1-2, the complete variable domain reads DGGITQSPKYLFRKEGQNVTLSCEQNLNHDAMYWYRQDPGQGLRLIYYSQIVNDFQKGDIAEGYSVSREKKESFPLTVTSAQKNPTAFYLCASSQPGELRYGYTFGSGTRLTVV.

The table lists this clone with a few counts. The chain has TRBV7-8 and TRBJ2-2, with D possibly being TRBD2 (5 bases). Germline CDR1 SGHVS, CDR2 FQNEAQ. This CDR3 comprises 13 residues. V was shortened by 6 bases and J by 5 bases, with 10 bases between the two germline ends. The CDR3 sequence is CASRVRGTGELFF. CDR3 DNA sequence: TGTGCCAGCAGGGTGAGAGGGACCGGGGAGCTGTTTTTT.

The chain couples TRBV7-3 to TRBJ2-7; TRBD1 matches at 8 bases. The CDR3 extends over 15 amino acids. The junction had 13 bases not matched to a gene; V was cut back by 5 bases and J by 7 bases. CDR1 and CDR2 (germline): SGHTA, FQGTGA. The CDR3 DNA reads TGTGCCAGCAGCCCGGACAGGGTGTCGCTACGGGAGCAGTACTTC. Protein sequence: CASSPDRVSLREQYF.

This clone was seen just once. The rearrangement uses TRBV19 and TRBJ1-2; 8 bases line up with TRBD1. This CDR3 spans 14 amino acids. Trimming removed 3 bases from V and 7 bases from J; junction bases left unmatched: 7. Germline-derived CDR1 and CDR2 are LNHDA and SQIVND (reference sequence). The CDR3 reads CASSMPRGRGGYTF. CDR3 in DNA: TGTGCCAGTAGTATGCCCAGGGGGCGAGGTGGCTACACCTTC.